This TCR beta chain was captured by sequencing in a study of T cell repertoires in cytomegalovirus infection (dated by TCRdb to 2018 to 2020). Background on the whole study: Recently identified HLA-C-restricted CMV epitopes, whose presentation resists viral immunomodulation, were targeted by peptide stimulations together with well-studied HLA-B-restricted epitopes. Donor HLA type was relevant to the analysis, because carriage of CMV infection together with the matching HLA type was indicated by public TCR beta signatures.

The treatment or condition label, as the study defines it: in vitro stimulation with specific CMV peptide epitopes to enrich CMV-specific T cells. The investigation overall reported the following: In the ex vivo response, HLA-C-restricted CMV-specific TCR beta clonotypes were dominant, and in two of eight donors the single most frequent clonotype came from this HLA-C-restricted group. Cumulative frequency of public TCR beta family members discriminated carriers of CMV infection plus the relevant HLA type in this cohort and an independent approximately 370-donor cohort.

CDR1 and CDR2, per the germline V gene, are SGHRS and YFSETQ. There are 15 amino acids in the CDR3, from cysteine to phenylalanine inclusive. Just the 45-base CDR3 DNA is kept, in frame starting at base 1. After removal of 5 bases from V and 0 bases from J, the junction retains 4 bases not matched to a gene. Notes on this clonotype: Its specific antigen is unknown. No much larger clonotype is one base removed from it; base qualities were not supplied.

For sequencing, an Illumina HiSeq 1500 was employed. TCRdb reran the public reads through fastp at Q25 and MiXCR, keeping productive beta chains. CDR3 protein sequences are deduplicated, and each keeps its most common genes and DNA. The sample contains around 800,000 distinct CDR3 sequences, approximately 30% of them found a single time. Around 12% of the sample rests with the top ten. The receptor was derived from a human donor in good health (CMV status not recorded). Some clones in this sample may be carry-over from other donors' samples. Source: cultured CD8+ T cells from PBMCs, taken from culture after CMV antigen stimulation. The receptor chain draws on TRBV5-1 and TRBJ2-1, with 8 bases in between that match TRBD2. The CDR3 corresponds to CASRDSGASYNEQFF. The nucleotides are TGCGCCAGCAGAGATAGCGGGGCCTCCTACAATGAGCAGTTCTTC.